These 17 T cell receptor beta chains were sequenced from one sample in a study of siplizumab effects on memory and regulatory T cells. Profiled with immunoSEQ multiplex PCR; TCRdb holds only in-frame clones, not every one. The sample includes approximately 52,000 clones, 95% to 97% of them seen just once. Sequenced: naive CD4+ T cells sorted from blood. These receptors were obtained from a human donor in good health.

The V call is TRBV19, the J call TRBJ2-1, with D hard to call. Germline CDR1 is LNHDA and CDR2 is SQIVND (reference sequence). The CDR3 loop spans 16 amino acids. Trimming stripped 1 base from V and 10 bases from J, with 20 bases between. CDR3 region: CASSIGARRPPPEQFF. The CDR3, as DNA: TGTGCCAGTAGTATAGGGGCGAGACGACCCCCTCCGGAGCAGTTCTTC.

V usage is TRBV6-6 and J usage is TRBJ2-7; no reliable D call. V gave up 7 bases and J gave up 1 base, with 8 bases separating them. Germline CDR1 is MNHNY and CDR2 is SVGAGI (reference sequence). The CDR3 is made up of 12 amino acids. The CDR3 sequence: CASKDGSYEQYF. The CDR3 coding sequence is TGTGCCAGCAAGGACGGATCCTACGAGCAGTACTTC.

The chain recombines TRBV30 with TRBJ1-1, with 7 bases identical to TRBD1. This CDR3 region has 14 residues. V was pared by 0 bases and J by 4 bases, with 5 bases of the junction left unmatched. The germline gives CDR1 GTSNPN, CDR2 SVGIG (reference sequence). The CDR3 loop reads CAWSVRRGGTEAFF. DNA for the CDR3: TGTGCCTGGAGTGTACGCAGGGGGGGCACTGAAGCTTTCTTT.

The rearrangement joins TRBV7-3 to TRBJ2-2; D gene uncertain. Trimming removed 5 bases from V and 4 bases from J, with 8 bases in between. The CDR3 length is 13 residues. CDR1 is SGHTA, CDR2 FQGTGA, per germline. The CDR3 reads CASSPATTGELFF. DNA of the CDR3: TGTGCCAGCAGCCCTGCGACCACCGGGGAGCTGTTTTTT.

The chain combines TRBV5-1 with TRBJ2-1; 7 bases are a match to TRBD2. CDR3 length: 15 amino acids. Per the germline V gene, CDR1 is SGHRS and CDR2 is YFSETQ. V shed 4 bases, J shed 0 bases, and the junction held 4 bases outside the gene matches. The CDR3 sequence is CASSRAGTSYNEQFF. Here the CDR3 DNA reads TGCGCCAGCAGCAGAGCGGGAACCTCCTACAATGAGCAGTTCTTC.

This clone was observed a single time. The rearrangement links TRBV11-2 to TRBJ2-5; D is unclear. This CDR3 has 11 amino acids. Between the trimmed V and J ends, which lost 5 bases and 5 bases, there was a span of 6 bases. From germline, CDR1 is SGHAT and CDR2 FQNNGV. CDR3 coding DNA: TGTGCCAGCAGCCCATATGAGACCCAGTACTTC. Its translation: CASSPYETQYF.

The chain combines TRBV5-4 with TRBJ2-2; TRBD2 is a possible D gene (6 bases). CDR3 length: 16 residues. The germline V gene encodes CDR1 SGHNT and CDR2 YYREEE (reference sequence). V lost 0 bases to trimming and J lost 0 bases, with 9 bases between them. The DNA of the CDR3 is TGTGCCAGCAGCTTGGACCCGGGAGCGAACACCGGGGAGCTGTTTTTT. Residues: CASSLDPGANTGELFF.

The V and J genes are TRBV5-1 and TRBJ1-2, with a possible D match to TRBD1 (5 bases). V was cut by 4 bases and J by 8 bases, with 18 bases left in between. Germline V gene data show CDR1 as SGHRS and CDR2 as YFSETQ. The CDR3 sequence is 14 residues long. CDR3 in amino acids: CASSADSGFIGYTF. Written as DNA, the CDR3 is TGCGCCAGCAGCGCGGACTCAGGGTTTATCGGCTACACCTTC.

This sequence joins TRBV12-5 and TRBJ2-1; 13 nucleotides agree with TRBD2. Germline CDR1 LGHNT, CDR2 FRNRAP. Losses at the gene ends were 6 bases for V and 4 bases for J; bases not matched to a gene: 12. CDR3 length equals 18 residues. Here the CDR3 reads CASGPIGLAGVGYNEQFF. CDR3 coding DNA: TGTGCTAGTGGCCCAATTGGACTAGCGGGAGTTGGGTACAATGAGCAGTTCTTC.

This rearrangement joins TRBV5-1 to TRBJ2-1; D call uncertain. Trimming left V 2 bases short and J 5 bases short, with 5 bases between. The CDR3 covers 12 residues. The germline gives CDR1 SGHRS, CDR2 YFSETQ. CDR3 protein: CASSFHNNEQFF. The CDR3 DNA reads TGCGCCAGCAGCTTTCATAACAATGAGCAGTTCTTC.

The chain is built from TRBV23-1 and TRBJ1-5; unclear D gene. TRBV23-1 belongs to the ORF category, with a function that is uncertain. The ends were cut back, 7 bases at V and 3 bases at J, with 7 bases in the middle. The CDR3 consists of 12 residues. This CDR3 reads CASTRSNQPQHF. CDR3 coding DNA: TGCGCCAGCACCAGGTCCAATCAGCCCCAGCATTTT.

The chain joins TRBV30 to TRBJ1-5; D call uncertain. CDR3 length equals 13 residues. CDR1 is GTSNPN and CDR2 is SVGIG in the germline V gene (reference sequence). With 1 base removed from V and 2 bases from J, the gap between germline ends came to 6 bases. The CDR3: CAWSESGNQPQHF. The CDR3 coding sequence is TGTGCCTGGAGTGAGTCAGGCAATCAGCCCCAGCATTTT. The whole variable domain, filled in from reference TRBV30 and TRBJ1-5, reads SQTIHQWPATLVQPVGSPLSLECTVEGTSNPNLYWYRQAAGRGLQLLFYSVGIGQISSEVPQNLSASRPQDRQFILSSKKLLLSDSGFYLCAWSESGNQPQHFGDGTRLSIL.

The chain combines TRBV19 with TRBJ2-6; D is uncertain. This CDR3 has 14 residues. Germline CDR1 is LNHDA and CDR2 is SQIVND (reference sequence). V gave up 7 bases and J gave up 4 bases, with 11 bases separating them. The CDR3 sequence is CASTKVGGANVLTF. The CDR3 DNA follows: TGTGCCAGTACCAAAGTGGGAGGGGCCAACGTCCTGACTTTC.

This clone was seen a single time. The chain is built from TRBV9 and TRBJ2-1; 10 nucleotides line up with TRBD2. The CDR3 sequence is 14 residues long. Germline CDR1 is SGDLS and CDR2 is YYNGEE. V gave up 1 base and J gave up 12 bases; unmatched junction bases: 7. The chain's CDR3 is CASSVKAGGPGQFF. The DNA for the CDR3 is TGTGCCAGCAGCGTAAAAGCGGGAGGGCCTGGGCAGTTCTTC.

V gene TRBV6-5 combines with J gene TRBJ2-3; TRBD2 is a possible D gene (6 bases). CDR3 length: 15 amino acids. Per the germline V gene, CDR1 is MNHEY and CDR2 is SVGAGI. Trimming left V 2 bases short and J 1 base short, with 10 bases between. CDR3 DNA: TGTGCCAGCAGTTACGGAGGGCCTGGCACAGATACGCAGTATTTT. This translates into CASSYGGPGTDTQYF.

V and J are TRBV10-2 and TRBJ1-4; the match to TRBD1 covers 9 bases. The CDR3 loop spans 14 amino acids. V was pared by 7 bases and J by 6 bases, with 6 bases of the junction left unmatched. Germline V CDR1 and CDR2: WSHSY, SAAADI. The CDR3 loop is CASKTGGWDEKLFF. In nucleotides, the CDR3 is TGCGCCAGCAAGACAGGGGGGTGGGATGAAAAACTGTTTTTT.

The chain is built from TRBV7-2 and TRBJ2-3, with D hard to call. Trimming removed 1 base at V and 6 bases at J, with 11 bases between. From germline, CDR1 is SGHTA and CDR2 FQGNSA. The CDR3 is made up of 14 amino acids. CDR3 bases: TGTGCCAGCAGCTTAGGGACCCCTAGTGATACGCAGTATTTT. Residues: CASSLGTPSDTQYF.